This entry lists 19 T cell receptor beta chains sequenced from one sample in a study of blood T cell repertoires in COVID-19 (TCRdb year 2020). The method was the immunoSEQ multiplex PCR assay. The immuneACCESS repertoire file appears here via TCRdb, limited to in-frame rearrangements. These files lack a portion of the clones; in checked studies, under half of the deficit traces to unresolved V genes, and the cause of the others is not known. For this sample the table gives about 29,000 clones, of which around 80% were detected only once. 35% to 55% of the sample is in the top ten clones. The sequenced material came from peripheral blood. The receptors were sampled from a woman aged 70-85 years with acute or convalescent COVID-19.

The rearrangement links TRBV5-6 to TRBJ2-3, with 8 bases lining up with TRBD2. V dropped 1 base and J dropped 5; count of bases not matched to a gene: 9. Germline V gene lookup returns CDR1 SGHDT and CDR2 YYEEEE. There are 16 residues in the CDR3. CDR3 region: CASSLNFGGAKDTQYF. The CDR3 DNA is TGTGCCAGCAGCTTGAATTTCGGGGGGGCCAAAGATACGCAGTATTTT.

The chain joins TRBV5-4 to TRBJ2-7; D is unclear. The CDR3 has 13 amino acids. Germline loops: CDR1 SGHNT, CDR2 YYREEE (reference sequence). V dropped 0 bases and J dropped 1 base, with 5 bases sitting between them. CDR3 sequence reads: CASSLARSYEQYF. CDR3 bases: TGTGCCAGCAGCTTGGCCAGGTCCTACGAGCAGTACTTC.

The chain is built from TRBV23-1 and TRBJ1-2, with D perhaps TRBD1 (5 bases). TRBV23-1 is an open reading frame, and its role is uncertain. This CDR3 spans 17 amino acids. V lost 1 base and J 4 bases, leaving 19 bases between the germline ends. The DNA of the CDR3 is TGCGCCAGCAGTCAATTGGGACTCCTCCCTAGGGGCTATGGCTACACCTTC. Translation gives CASSQLGLLPRGYGYTF.

The chain links TRBV11-3 to TRBJ2-1; TRBD1 matches 10 bases. From germline, CDR1 is SGHNT and CDR2 YENEEA. The CDR3 sequence is 15 residues long. V shed 3 bases and J 3 bases; nucleotides not matched to a gene: 2. CDR3 nucleotide sequence: TGTGCCAGCAGCTTCGGGACAGGGGACTACAATGAGCAGTTCTTC. Protein: CASSFGTGDYNEQFF.

This clone has at least ten counts. V is TRBV3-1 (or the pseudogene TRBV3-2) and J is TRBJ1-6; D perhaps matches TRBD1 (6 bases). The germline CDR1 and CDR2 sequences are LGHDT and YNNKEL (reference sequence). V gave up 2 bases and J gave up 10 bases, with 12 bases separating them. This CDR3 contains 14 residues. The chain's CDR3 is CASSQNGGDSPLHF. CDR3 nucleotides: TGTGCCAGCAGCCAAAATGGGGGCGACTCACCCCTCCACTTT.

The chain employs TRBV7-2 and TRBJ2-7; D perhaps matches TRBD1 (6 bases). Between the trimmed V and J ends, which lost 2 bases and 1 base, there was a span of 15 bases. Per germline, CDR1 SGHTA and CDR2 FQGNSA. The CDR3 sequence is 16 residues long. CDR3 sequence reads: CASSLMPQGSSYEQYF. CDR3 nucleotides: TGTGCCAGCAGCTTAATGCCCCAGGGGAGTTCCTACGAGCAGTACTTC. Full variable domain (rest looked up from reference TRBV7-2 and TRBJ2-7): GAGVSQSPSNKVTEKGKDVELRCDPISGHTALYWYRQSLGQGLEFLIYFQGNSAPDKSGLPSDRFSAERTGGSVSTLTIQRTQQEDSAVYLCASSLMPQGSSYEQYFGPGTRLTVT.

This chain links TRBV19 with TRBJ2-1, with a possible D match to TRBD2 (6 bases). With 7 bases removed from V and 5 bases from J, the gap between germline ends came to 18 bases. This CDR3 is built from 15 residues. The germline CDR1 and CDR2 sequences are LNHDA and SQIVND (reference sequence). CDR3 sequence reads: CASTYGGTLNNEQFF. The CDR3 region has the DNA TGTGCCAGTACCTATGGAGGGACGTTAAACAATGAGCAGTTCTTC.

The chain employs TRBV19 and TRBJ2-1; tentative D call: TRBD2 (6 bases). V was clipped by 6 bases and J by 7 bases, with 22 bases between them. The CDR3 totals 16 residues. Germline CDR1 is LNHDA and CDR2 is SQIVND (reference sequence). The DNA of the CDR3 is TGTGCCAGTAGCATACCGGGACTTACTAATACAAATGAGCAGTTCTTC. Translating gives CASSIPGLTNTNEQFF.

V usage is TRBV4-1 and J usage is TRBJ1-4; 7 positions agree with TRBD1. With 1 base clipped from V and 1 base from J, the junction kept 3 bases outside the gene matches. The CDR3 has 16 residues. Per the germline V gene, CDR1 is MGHRA and CDR2 is YSYEKL. The DNA for the CDR3 is TGCGCCAGCAGCCAAGCGAGGGGGCGAACTAATGAAAAACTGTTTTTT. It specifies CASSQARGRTNEKLFF.

The gene calls are TRBV19 and TRBJ2-4; 15 bases agree with TRBD2. J gave up 6 bases and V 10 bases, and 4 bases lay outside the gene matches. CDR1 and CDR2 from the germline V gene are LNHDA and SQIVND (reference sequence). This CDR3 is 14 amino acids long. The CDR3 here is CATGLAGGVNIQYF. As DNA, the CDR3 is TGTGCCACCGGACTAGCGGGGGGGGTAAACATTCAGTACTTC. Combining the CDR3 with reference TRBV19 and TRBJ2-4 gives the whole variable domain DGGITQSPKYLFRKEGQNVTLSCEQNLNHDAMYWYRQDPGQGLRLIYYSQIVNDFQKGDIAEGYSVSREKKESFPLTVTSAQKNPTAFYLCATGLAGGVNIQYFGAGTRLSVL.

The chain has TRBV9 and TRBJ1-3, with D unresolved. CDR1 SGDLS and CDR2 YYNGEE come from the germline V gene. The germline V and J ends were trimmed by 3 bases and 2 bases, with 15 bases remaining between them. There are 16 residues in the CDR3. The CDR3 is CASSGGGGGAGNTIYF. CDR3 bases: TGTGCCAGCAGCGGGGGAGGTGGCGGGGCTGGAAACACCATATATTTT.

This chain joins TRBV6-6 and TRBJ1-5, with D maybe TRBD1 (6 bases). Per the germline V gene, CDR1 is MNHNY and CDR2 is SVGAGI (reference sequence). Trimming left V 8 bases short and J 3 bases short, with 17 bases between. This CDR3 spans 15 amino acids. The CDR3 region is CASAQPSGDNQPQHF. The CDR3 region has the DNA TGTGCCAGCGCGCAACCCTCAGGGGACAATCAGCCCCAGCATTTT.

The sample holds one count of this clone. The rearrangement uses TRBV5-4 and TRBJ2-1, with 9 bases matching TRBD2. The CDR3 length is 16 residues. Trimming took 4 bases from V and 7 from J; bases not matched to a gene: 12. Germline-derived CDR1 and CDR2 are SGHNT and YYREEE (reference sequence). The CDR3 is CASSKSGRGGLNEQFF. CDR3 nucleotides: TGTGCCAGCAGCAAAAGTGGGCGGGGGGGCTTGAATGAGCAGTTCTTC. The full variable domain, rest sourced from reference TRBV5-4 and TRBJ2-1, is ETGVTQSPTHLIKTRGQQVTLRCSSQSGHNTVSWYQQALGQGPQFIFQYYREEENGRGNFPPRFSGLQFPNYSSELNVNALELDDSALYLCASSKSGRGGLNEQFFGPGTRLTVL.

This chain links TRBV3-1 (or the pseudogene TRBV3-2) with TRBJ2-5; no clear D gene. The V end lost 0 bases, the J end lost 5 bases, and 10 bases lay between the germline ends. Germline CDR1 LGHDT, CDR2 YNNKEL (reference sequence). This CDR3 comprises 14 residues. The CDR3 spells CASSQEGLGETQYF. CDR3 nucleotide sequence: TGTGCCAGCAGCCAAGAAGGCCTCGGGGAGACCCAGTACTTC.

In its sample, this clone was seen a few times. In nucleotides, the CDR3 is TGTGCCAGCAGCCCTCTAGCGGGGGGGTCTTCTTGGGATGAGCAGTTCTTC. This gives the protein CASSPLAGGSSWDEQFF. The chain uses TRBV4-2 and TRBJ2-1, with 12 bases identical to TRBD2. Per the germline V gene, CDR1 is LGHNA and CDR2 is YNFKEQ. V shed 4 bases, J shed 8 bases, and the junction held 12 bases outside the gene matches. The CDR3 is made up of 17 amino acids.

This clone was seen a few times. The chain recombines TRBV2 with TRBJ1-5; 7 bases align to TRBD1. Losses at the gene ends were 6 bases for V and 0 bases for J; bases not matched to a gene: 14. CDR3 length: 18 amino acids. CDR1 is SNHLY, CDR2 FYNNEI, per germline. The CDR3 spells CASRTGATGPYSNQPQHF. CDR3 bases: TGTGCCAGCAGAACAGGGGCTACGGGTCCTTATAGCAATCAGCCCCAGCATTTT.

This chain links TRBV7-3 with TRBJ1-6; D may be TRBD1 (5 bases). Germline V gene data show CDR1 as SGHTA and CDR2 as FQGTGA. V lost 4 bases to trimming and J lost 10 bases, with 11 bases between them. This CDR3 region has 13 residues. Here the CDR3 DNA reads TGTGCCAGCAGCTCCTCGGGGGAGTCACCCCTCCACTTT. Translating gives CASSSSGESPLHF.

The rearrangement links TRBV6-5 to TRBJ2-7, with D possibly TRBD1 on 7 matching bases. In germline, CDR1 is MNHEY, CDR2 SVGAGI. V gave up 6 bases and J gave up 3 bases, with 18 bases separating them. The CDR3 runs to 15 residues. In DNA, the CDR3 is TGTGCCAGCAGAGATCGACAGGGAGGAAACTACGAGCAGTACTTC. Translated, it gives CASRDRQGGNYEQYF.

The rearrangement links TRBV7-3 to TRBJ2-2; D may be TRBD1 (5 bases). Germline CDR1 and CDR2: SGHTA and FQGTGA. V lost 2 bases and J lost 4, with 8 bases in between. CDR3 length equals 14 residues. The CDR3 protein is CASSLAGRTGELFF. The DNA for the CDR3 is TGTGCCAGCAGCTTAGCAGGGCGCACCGGGGAGCTGTTTTTT.